One and the same sample provided the 8 T cell receptor beta chains below, sequenced in a study of shared clonotypes between healthy human individuals. TCRdb's copy holds only in-frame clones and misses some; the assay was immunoSEQ multiplex PCR. The sample comprises some 1.5 million clones, 95% to 99% of which are singletons, and about 0.45% rests with the top ten. Input material: naive CD4+ T cells sorted from blood. Indicated subset: CD45RA+ positively selected. The receptors shown here come from a man between 25 and 39 years old in good health.

This chain connects TRBV9 to TRBJ2-2; no reliable D call. Germline values: CDR1 SGDLS, CDR2 YYNGEE. The CDR3 spans 16 residues. The V end was cut by 0 bases, the J end by 2 bases, with 11 bases between. The CDR3 nucleotides read TGTGCCAGCAGCGTAGAAGTTTCAGTAAACACCGGGGAGCTGTTTTTT. Translated, it gives CASSVEVSVNTGELFF.

The chain employs TRBV5-1 and TRBJ2-5; 10 bases line up with TRBD2. This CDR3 spans 15 amino acids. CDR1 and CDR2 from the germline V gene are SGHRS and YFSETQ. Trimming at V came to 8 bases and at J to 0 bases, leaving 7 bases not matched to a gene. The CDR3 DNA is TGCGCCAGTTCACGGACTAGCGGAAACCAAGAGACCCAGTACTTC. It yields the protein CASSRTSGNQETQYF.

The chain employs TRBV10-3 and TRBJ1-1; D might be TRBD1 (5 bases). Germline values: CDR1 ENHRY, CDR2 SYGVKD. The CDR3 is made up of 13 amino acids. V lost 3 bases to trimming and J lost 4 bases, with 9 bases between them. The CDR3 DNA follows: TGTGCCATCAGTGACCTTGACAGCACTGAAGCTTTCTTT. The encoded protein is CAISDLDSTEAFF.

CDR3 nucleotides: TGCAGCGTCTTGAGAGGGACAGGGATAACTGAAGCTTTCTTT. As protein: CSVLRGTGITEAFF. The rearrangement uses TRBV29-1 and TRBJ1-1; TRBD1 matches at 9 bases. This CDR3 is 14 amino acids long. Germline CDR1 and CDR2: SQVTM and ANQGSEA. The trim removed 6 bases at V and 5 bases at J, leaving 10 bases unmatched.

V and J are TRBV6-1 and TRBJ2-1; TRBD2 agrees at 10 bases. The CDR3 consists of 15 residues. V dropped 6 bases and J dropped 8; count of bases not matched to a gene: 10. Germline CDR1 and CDR2: MNHNS and SASEGT. CDR3: CASSGTSGRADEQFF. The DNA of the CDR3 is TGTGCCAGCAGCGGGACCAGCGGGAGGGCCGATGAGCAGTTCTTC.

J is TRBJ2-2 and V is TRBV4-1; D may be TRBD1 (6 bases). The V end was cut by 5 bases, the J end by 5 bases, with 9 bases between. The germline gives CDR1 MGHRA, CDR2 YSYEKL. The CDR3 is 13 amino acids. CDR3 amino acids: CASSKGGTGELFF. The CDR3 coding sequence is TGCGCCAGCAGCAAAGGGGGAACCGGGGAGCTGTTTTTT.

The CDR3 loop is CASSKGTGGYERRNQPQHF. In DNA form, the CDR3 reads TGTGCCAGTAGTAAGGGGACAGGGGGCTATGAACGACGCAATCAGCCCCAGCATTTT. The J gene is TRBJ1-5, the V gene TRBV19; 12 bases line up with TRBD1. The junction had 12 bases not matched to a gene; V was cut back by 4 bases and J by 2 bases. This CDR3 spans 19 amino acids. Germline-derived CDR1 and CDR2 are LNHDA and SQIVND (reference sequence).

The chain uses TRBV15 and TRBJ2-1; 13 nucleotides align to TRBD2. The V gene end was trimmed by 5 bases and the J gene end by 3 bases; junction bases not matched to a gene: 4. The germline V gene encodes CDR1 LNHNV and CDR2 YYDKDF (reference sequence). The CDR3 is 16 residues long. The CDR3 spells CATSVRLAGGYNEQFF. CDR3 DNA sequence: TGTGCCACCAGCGTCCGACTAGCGGGAGGCTACAATGAGCAGTTCTTC.